This TCR beta chain was documented in a study of shared clonotypes between healthy human individuals (TCRdb year 2020). Background for the entire study: Two women and three men aged 18 to 49 years were included in the cohort. Libraries were prepared and TCR repertoires were sequenced by different laboratories using diverse techniques, in order to increase sequencing depth and limit assay-specific biases. For each donor, CD4 naive and CD4 memory were each given three plates, CD8 naive was given two plates, and CD8 memory was given one plate. Between about 0.9 and 10 billion PBMCs per donor were obtained by leukapheresis. Blood TCR repertoires of a handful of healthy adults were deeply sequenced to estimate repertoire size and the extent of clonotype sharing between individuals. Points the paper makes about the study in general: Sampling was restricted to blood, and TCR repertoires in tissues likely differ from the TCR repertoires found in blood. Sharing across a handful of donors was observed for about 4.8% of naive CD4, over 3% of naive CD8, around 2.5% of memory CD4, and less than 0.45% of memory CD8 clonotypes. Larger estimated clonotype richness was generally found for naive subsets than for memory subsets. Pairwise subsampling led to the expectation that sequencing depth would affect the degree of clonotype sharing among donors. Compared with non-shared clonotypes, the clonotypes found in all four sorted-subset donors had higher generation probabilities. Rarefaction of sorted-subset datasets indicated incomplete sequencing despite the large sequencing depth. The genetic and exposure-history diversity represented was limited by the small number of donors.

Including the terminal cysteine and phenylalanine, the CDR3 comprises 15 residues. Only CDR3 DNA remains: 45 bases, in frame from the first base. The germline V gene sets CDR1 to MGHRA and CDR2 to YSYEKL. V sheds 4 bases and J sheds 3 bases, leaving 16 bases between their ends. This clone is a singleton in its sample. Its antigen is currently not known. No much larger clone is present one base from it, and per-base qualities are unavailable. Using the deep immunoSEQ assay, TCR CDR3 regions were amplified from genomic DNA by multiplex PCR. Extracted genomic DNA from each cell subset was spread evenly across all wells of several immunoSEQ 96-well plates, with each plate serving as a replicate. For sorted subsets, approximately 200 ng of genomic DNA, equivalent to around 31,000 T cell genomes, went into each replicate PCR. The purified libraries were quantified using a Qubit 3.0 fluorometer, sized with a Bioanalyzer 2100, and then quantified again using the KAPA Library Quantification kit. Every immunoSEQ 96-well plate was sequenced on a dedicated single-read 150-cycle Illumina NextSeq 550 flow cell. Per the source publication's procedure: Because only junctional sequences without quality scores were contained in the immunoSEQ output, filtering matching that applied to full-length reads could not be performed. To assign V/J genes and CDR3, sequences were annotated against IMGT germline references using PyIR, a Python wrapper for IgBLAST v1.9. Reads were removed for weak V/J assignments (E-value above 1e-6), missing CDR3, stop codons, out-of-frame junctions, or ambiguous translated residues. A V3J clonotype was defined by an identical inferred V gene, J gene, and CDR3 amino acid sequence. Percentage overlap between repertoires was calculated by dividing the number of shared unique clonotypes by the size of the smaller repertoire. Repertoire richness was assessed with RTK rarefaction, the Chao1 estimator, and Recon v2.1 estimates of unobserved clonotypes. For all TCRbeta clonotypes obtained by the gDNA method from a handful of donors, generation probabilities were computed with OLGA. The table comes from immuneACCESS by way of TCRdb, which keeps in-frame sequences with V and J called. Part of the clones is missing from these tables; in studies checked, under half for an unresolved V gene and the rest for unknown reasons. The V and J calls and the clone size are those of that table, but D and trimming were determined from the DNA. Here the sample has millions of clones; just over 90% occur a single time. The top ten hold under 0.45% of the sample.

The donors were healthy, HIV-negative adults who had no recently reported acute infections or vaccinations. All donors were Caucasian adults living in Nashville, Tennessee, USA. CD4+ T cells were enriched by magnetic negative selection; naive cells were then positively selected on CD45RA, and the negative fraction formed the memory subset. Blood was obtained by leukapheresis, after which PBMCs were separated by Ficoll-Histopaque density gradient centrifugation and cryopreserved in liquid nitrogen vapor phase. Purity and quantity of every magnetically sorted T cell population were checked by analytical flow cytometry. From each sorted fraction, genomic DNA was isolated and quantified by UV absorbance on a Nanodrop 2000c.

Recombination connected TRBV4-1 to TRBJ2-7; tentative D gene TRBD1, with 5 bases matching. The sample consisted of naive CD4+ T cells from PBMCs. The cell subset or site label, read with the paper, signifies: CD45RA+ positively selected. The clonotype originates from a young man in good health. Some clones in this sample may be carry-over from other donors' samples. The DNA sequence is given as TGCGCCAGCAGCCGCCAAGCGACAGAACACTACGAGCAGTACTTC. Translation gives CASSRQATEHYEQYF.